This T cell receptor beta chain was profiled in a study of T cell changes during pregnancy in multiple sclerosis. V lost 4 bases, J lost 12 bases, and 9 bases stayed unmatched. Germline CDR1 reads MNHEY; CDR2 reads SMNVEV (reference sequence). The CDR3 extends over 15 amino acids. The count of this clone is one. Profiling relied on immunoSEQ multiplex PCR, and the TCRdb table lists in-frame clones only, not all of them. The profile shows some 90,000 clones, about 92% of them singletons. The TCR originated in a female donor with multiple sclerosis, enrolled in a pregnancy study. J is TRBJ2-7 and V is TRBV27, with 16 positions matching TRBD2. This specimen consisted of peripheral blood, obtained in the first trimester of pregnancy. The CDR3 coding sequence is TGTGCCAGCAGTTCGGGACTAGCGGGAGGGCGAATGCTGTACTTC. Its protein product is CASSSGLAGGRMLYF.